One sample yielded the 27 T cell receptor beta chains listed below, sequenced in a study of blood T cell repertoires in COVID-19. The protocol was immunoSEQ multiplex PCR, while the TCRdb copy is restricted to in-frame clones and leaves out a portion. The sample lists 200,000 to 250,000 clones, about 90% occurring once. The sequenced sample was peripheral blood. These receptors were collected from a woman aged 25 to 39 who had recovered from COVID-19.

The chain links TRBV13 to TRBJ2-1; the match to TRBD2 covers 7 bases. Germline assignment: CDR1 PRHDT and CDR2 FYEKMQ (reference sequence). Trimming at V came to 4 bases and at J to 9 bases, leaving 3 bases not matched to a gene. This CDR3 region has 12 residues. The CDR3 protein is CASSSAGLEQFF. Here the CDR3 DNA reads TGTGCCAGCAGCTCAGCGGGGCTTGAGCAGTTCTTC.

This clone turned up a few times. This chain links TRBV10-2 with TRBJ1-1; 8 nucleotides agree with TRBD1. The CDR3 contains 14 residues. Losses at the gene ends were 6 bases for V and 5 bases for J; bases not matched to a gene: 8. The germline gives CDR1 WSHSY, CDR2 SAAADI. CDR3 in DNA: TGCGCCAGCAGGGAGGACAGGGCGGGGACTGAAGCTTTCTTT. Amino acids: CASREDRAGTEAFF.

This clone was counted a few times. CDR3 sequence: CASSEEGLSNQPQHF. The CDR3 DNA reads TGTGCCAGCAGTGAAGAGGGACTGAGCAATCAGCCCCAGCATTTT. The chain uses TRBV6-1 and TRBJ1-5; a weak D match, TRBD1 (5 bases). Deletions cut 1 base from V and 1 base from J, with 8 bases between. Looked up from germline, CDR1 is MNHNS and CDR2 is SASEGT. The CDR3 spans 15 residues.

The V call is TRBV5-1, the J call TRBJ2-3; D possibly corresponds to TRBD2 (5 bases). Germline CDR1 reads SGHRS; CDR2 reads YFSETQ. V was cut by 0 bases and J by 1 base, with 9 bases left in between. This CDR3 comprises 15 residues. This chain's CDR3 is CASSLGEAGTDTQYF. CDR3 sequence (DNA): TGCGCCAGCAGCTTGGGGGAAGCGGGCACAGATACGCAGTATTTT.

This chain links TRBV6-1 with TRBJ2-4, with TRBD2 identical over 9 bases. Germline CDR1 MNHNS, CDR2 SASEGT. The CDR3 is made up of 19 amino acids. The V segment lost 0 bases and the J segment 2 bases; nucleotides outside the gene matches: 11. CDR3 residues: CASSEALAGTPPTKNIQYF. The CDR3, as DNA: TGTGCCAGCAGTGAAGCGCTAGCGGGGACCCCCCCCACCAAAAACATTCAGTACTTC.

The chain recombines TRBV2 with TRBJ2-1; tentative D call: TRBD2 (5 bases). The CDR3 is 14 amino acids. Per germline, CDR1 SNHLY and CDR2 FYNNEI. V was trimmed by 7 bases and J by 0 bases, leaving 10 bases between them. In nucleotides, the CDR3 is TGTGCCAGCATTGGAGGTAACTCCTACAATGAGCAGTTCTTC. This encodes CASIGGNSYNEQFF.

This chain uses TRBV28 with TRBJ1-2; TRBD1 might be the D (6 bases). Germline V gene lookup returns CDR1 MDHEN and CDR2 SYDVKM. Trimming shortened V by 6 bases and J by 4 bases, and 15 bases separated the two germline ends. The CDR3 consists of 14 residues. CDR3 sequence reads: CASRPTGSGYGYTF. CDR3 DNA: TGTGCCAGCAGGCCAACAGGGTCGGGCTATGGCTACACCTTC.

V usage is TRBV7-3 and J usage is TRBJ2-2, with TRBD1 matching 8 bases. V gave up 4 bases and J gave up 1 base; unmatched junction bases: 11. Germline V lookup: CDR1 SGHTA, CDR2 FQGTGA. CDR3 length: 18 amino acids. The CDR3 DNA sequence: TGTGCCAGCAGCTCCAAACCCCGGACAGGGCGGAACACCGGGGAGCTGTTTTTT. Translating gives CASSSKPRTGRNTGELFF. The whole variable domain, remainder taken from reference TRBV7-3 and TRBJ2-2, is GAGVSQTPSNKVTEKGKYVELRCDPISGHTALYWYRQSLGQGPEFLIYFQGTGAADDSGLPNDRFFAVRPEGSVSTLKIQRTERGDSAVYLCASSSKPRTGRNTGELFFGEGSRLTVL.

The V and J genes are TRBV7-9 and TRBJ1-1, with 9 bases fitting TRBD1. CDR3 size: 14 residues. Germline V gene data show CDR1 as SEHNR and CDR2 as FQNEAQ (reference sequence). The V gene end was trimmed by 6 bases and the J gene end by 5 bases; junction bases not matched to a gene: 7. In DNA, the CDR3 is TGTGCCAGCAGATTGACAGGGGGGACGACTGAAGCTTTCTTT. It encodes CASRLTGGTTEAFF.

The rearrangement uses TRBV19 and TRBJ2-7, with TRBD1 matching over 8 bases. The V segment lost 3 bases and the J segment 2 bases; nucleotides outside the gene matches: 3. Germline V gives CDR1 LNHDA, CDR2 SQIVND (reference sequence). This CDR3 has 14 residues. This CDR3 reads CASSIGQGTYEQYF. DNA for the CDR3: TGTGCCAGTAGTATTGGACAGGGAACCTACGAGCAGTACTTC.

The chain carries TRBV19 and TRBJ2-7; 8 nucleotides match TRBD1. The CDR3 is 14 residues long. V shed 4 bases, J shed 3 bases, and the junction held 5 bases outside the gene matches. The germline V gene has CDR1 LNHDA and CDR2 SQIVND (reference sequence). CDR3 residues: CASSNRDRIYEQYF. The DNA of the CDR3 is TGTGCCAGTAGTAACCGGGACAGGATCTACGAGCAGTACTTC.

This clone appeared a few times. CDR3: CASSLGGTGIGTQYF. DNA of the CDR3: TGCGCCAGCAGCTTGGGAGGGACAGGGATTGGGACCCAGTACTTC. This chain joins TRBV5-1 and TRBJ2-5; 9 nucleotides align to TRBD1. The V gene's germline CDR1 is SGHRS and CDR2 YFSETQ. This CDR3 region has 15 residues. With 0 bases clipped from V and 7 bases from J, the junction kept 7 bases outside the gene matches. The variable domain in full, with the rest retrieved from reference TRBV5-1 and TRBJ2-5, is KAGVTQTPRYLIKTRGQQVTLSCSPISGHRSVSWYQQTPGQGLQFLFEYFSETQRNKGNFPGRFSGRQFSNSRSEMNVSTLELGDSALYLCASSLGGTGIGTQYFGPGTRLLVL.

The DNA of the CDR3 is TGTGCCAGCAGTTACTCGCCAGGGGCTGGTGGCAATCAGCCCCAGCATTTT. Translated, it gives CASSYSPGAGGNQPQHF. The chain employs TRBV6-2 or TRBV6-3 and TRBJ1-5; possibly TRBD1 for D (6 bases). CDR3 length: 17 amino acids. From germline, CDR1 is MNHEY and CDR2 SVGEGT. The germline V and J ends were trimmed by 0 bases and 2 bases, with 14 bases remaining between them.

V gene TRBV5-1 combines with J gene TRBJ2-1; 10 bases fit TRBD1. V trimming: 3 bases; J trimming: 0 bases; junction bases outside the gene matches: 3. The CDR3 contains 16 residues. CDR1 and CDR2 from the germline V gene are SGHRS and YFSETQ. This chain's CDR3 is CASSWGQGFSYNEQFF. The CDR3 DNA is TGCGCCAGCAGCTGGGGACAGGGGTTCTCCTACAATGAGCAGTTCTTC. Variable domain in full (rest from reference TRBV5-1 and TRBJ2-1): KAGVTQTPRYLIKTRGQQVTLSCSPISGHRSVSWYQQTPGQGLQFLFEYFSETQRNKGNFPGRFSGRQFSNSRSEMNVSTLELGDSALYLCASSWGQGFSYNEQFFGPGTRLTVL.

The V gene is TRBV15, the J gene TRBJ2-3; no clear D. This CDR3 has 12 residues. V gave up 3 bases and J gave up 6 bases, with 7 bases separating them. Germline CDR1 is LNHNV and CDR2 is YYDKDF (reference sequence). Here the CDR3 reads CATSSRSDTQYF. As DNA, the CDR3 is TGTGCCACCAGCAGTAGATCGGATACGCAGTATTTT.

This chain connects TRBV19 to TRBJ1-2; D gene unclear. The germline gives CDR1 LNHDA, CDR2 SQIVND (reference sequence). V was cut by 3 bases and J by 1 base, with 15 bases left in between. The CDR3 contains 16 residues. Here the CDR3 reads CASSIQSARLNYGYTF. The CDR3 DNA reads TGTGCCAGTAGTATCCAATCCGCAAGACTTAACTATGGCTACACCTTC. Filled out from reference TRBV19 and TRBJ1-2, the complete variable domain reads DGGITQSPKYLFRKEGQNVTLSCEQNLNHDAMYWYRQDPGQGLRLIYYSQIVNDFQKGDIAEGYSVSREKKESFPLTVTSAQKNPTAFYLCASSIQSARLNYGYTFGSGTRLTVV.

The chain links TRBV19 to TRBJ2-2; TRBD2 matches 7 bases. This CDR3 is 15 amino acids long. Trimming at V came to 4 bases and at J to 2 bases, leaving 4 bases not matched to a gene. CDR1 LNHDA and CDR2 SQIVND come from the germline V gene (reference sequence). The CDR3 DNA reads as TGTGCCAGTAGTACCCGCGGGGGTAACACCGGGGAGCTGTTTTTT. It specifies CASSTRGGNTGELFF. The variable domain in full, completed from reference TRBV19 and TRBJ2-2, reads DGGITQSPKYLFRKEGQNVTLSCEQNLNHDAMYWYRQDPGQGLRLIYYSQIVNDFQKGDIAEGYSVSREKKESFPLTVTSAQKNPTAFYLCASSTRGGNTGELFFGEGSRLTVL.

The chain is built from TRBV7-9 and TRBJ2-1; 7 nucleotides line up with TRBD1. The CDR3 spans 15 residues. The germline V gene has CDR1 SEHNR and CDR2 FQNEAQ (reference sequence). V lost 3 bases and J lost 3; bases outside the gene matches: 5. The CDR3 loop reads CASSFRGNSYNEQFF. DNA of the CDR3: TGTGCCAGCAGCTTCAGGGGGAATAGCTACAATGAGCAGTTCTTC.

The gene calls are TRBV3-1 (or the pseudogene TRBV3-2) and TRBJ1-1, with D unclear. V dropped 4 bases and J dropped 5 bases, with 5 bases sitting between them. CDR3 length: 11 amino acids. CDR1 and CDR2 from the germline V gene are LGHDT and YNNKEL (reference sequence). The chain's CDR3 is CASSRGTEAFF. CDR3 nucleotides: TGTGCCAGCAGCCGAGGTACTGAAGCTTTCTTT.

This sequence joins TRBV20-1 and TRBJ1-4, with a possible D match to TRBD1 (5 bases). V was pared by 3 bases and J by 7 bases, with 12 bases between. The CDR3 runs 13 residues. Germline CDR1 reads DFQATT; CDR2 reads SNEGSKA (reference sequence). The CDR3 reads CSASDGGGEKLFF. As DNA, the CDR3 is TGCAGTGCTAGTGACGGGGGAGGTGAAAAACTGTTTTTT.

The V call is TRBV5-4, the J call TRBJ1-4; D possibly corresponds to TRBD1 (5 bases). This CDR3 spans 12 amino acids. Trimming took off 4 bases at V and 8 bases at J, with 9 bases between the two ends. The germline V gene encodes CDR1 SGHNT and CDR2 YYREEE (reference sequence). In DNA, the CDR3 is TGTGCCAGCAGCCCCTGGGGCGAAAAACTGTTTTTT. Protein: CASSPWGEKLFF.

The genes are TRBV12-5 and TRBJ2-5, with TRBD1 matching over 11 bases. The germline CDR1 and CDR2 sequences are LGHNT and FRNRAP. J lost 5 bases, V lost 0 bases, and 5 bases had no gene match. The CDR3 contains 16 residues. The CDR3 region is CASGLVWTGGIETQYF. DNA for the CDR3: TGTGCTAGTGGTTTGGTATGGACAGGGGGCATCGAGACCCAGTACTTC.

The V call is TRBV4-1, the J call TRBJ2-1; 12 bases match TRBD2. With 4 bases clipped from V and 3 bases from J, the junction kept 4 bases outside the gene matches. This CDR3 is built from 16 residues. CDR1 is MGHRA, CDR2 YSYEKL, per germline. CDR3 protein: CASSLLAGGLYNEQFF. CDR3 sequence (DNA): TGCGCCAGCAGCCTCCTAGCGGGGGGGCTCTACAATGAGCAGTTCTTC.

This clone was seen a handful of times. The CDR3 coding sequence is TGCGCCAGCAGCTTGGCGGTCGGGGTCGAGACCCAGTACTTC. Translation gives CASSLAVGVETQYF. The rearrangement uses TRBV5-1 and TRBJ2-5, with a tentative D call TRBD2 (5 bases). Trimming pared 0 bases from V and 5 bases from J, leaving 11 bases between. In germline, CDR1 is SGHRS, CDR2 YFSETQ. The CDR3 covers 14 residues.

This chain connects TRBV6-6 to TRBJ1-2; no definite D call. The V gene's germline CDR1 is MNHNY and CDR2 SVGAGI (reference sequence). This CDR3 is 12 amino acids long. V was clipped by 4 bases and J by 7 bases, with 10 bases between them. The CDR3 loop is CASSLLRGGYTF. CDR3 in DNA: TGTGCCAGCAGTTTATTAAGAGGTGGCTACACCTTC.

J is TRBJ1-4 and V is TRBV3-1 (or the pseudogene TRBV3-2), with TRBD1 as a possible D gene (5 bases). Trimming left V 0 bases short and J 3 bases short, with 5 bases between. This CDR3 has 14 amino acids. From germline, CDR1 is LGHDT and CDR2 YNNKEL (reference sequence). The CDR3 DNA reads TGTGCCAGCAGCCAAGAAGGGGCTAATGAAAAACTGTTTTTT. Its protein is CASSQEGANEKLFF.

The chain couples TRBV6-5 to TRBJ1-1, with TRBD1 matching 9 bases. CDR3 length equals 13 residues. CDR1 and CDR2 from the germline V gene are MNHEY and SVGAGI. J lost 7 bases, V lost 6 bases, and 6 bases had no gene match. CDR3 loop: CASRPTGGGEAFF. The CDR3 region has the DNA TGTGCCAGCAGACCGACAGGGGGTGGTGAAGCTTTCTTT.